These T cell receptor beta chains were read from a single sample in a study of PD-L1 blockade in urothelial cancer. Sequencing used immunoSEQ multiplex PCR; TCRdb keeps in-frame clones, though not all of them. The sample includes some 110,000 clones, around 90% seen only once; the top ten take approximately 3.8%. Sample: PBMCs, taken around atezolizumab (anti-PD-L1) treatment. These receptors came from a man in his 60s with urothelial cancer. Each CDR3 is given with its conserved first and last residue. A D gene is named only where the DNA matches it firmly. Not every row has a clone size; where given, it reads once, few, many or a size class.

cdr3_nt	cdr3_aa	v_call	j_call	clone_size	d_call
TGCAGCGTTGGATATATACGGGGGGCGGGCACCGGGGAGCTGTTTTTT	CSVGYIRGAGTGELFF	TRBV29-1	TRBJ2-2	.	.
TGTGCCTGCCTACCTAGCGGGAGCACAGATACGCAGTATTTT	CACLPSGSTDTQYF	TRBV30	TRBJ2-3	.	TRBD2
TGCGCCAGCAGCCCGACATCGAACTCCTACGAGCAGTACTTC	CASSPTSNSYEQYF	TRBV5-1	TRBJ2-7	.	.
TGTGCCAGCAGGACAGGGGGCACTAATGAAAAACTGTTTTTT	CASRTGGTNEKLFF	TRBV28	TRBJ1-4	.	TRBD1
TGTGCCAGCAGTTACTGGGCGGGGGAGCTGTTTTTT	CASSYWAGELFF	TRBV6-5	TRBJ2-2	.	.
TGCAGCGTCCGAGGACTAGCGGACATTCAGTACTTC	CSVRGLADIQYF	TRBV29-1	TRBJ2-4	.	TRBD2
TGTGCCAGCAGCGTAGCTCCGGGACAGCCCGAGCAGTACTTC	CASSVAPGQPEQYF	TRBV9	TRBJ2-7	.	TRBD1
TGTGCCAGCAGTTCTGAGACAGGGCTGAATCAGCCCCAGCATTTT	CASSSETGLNQPQHF	TRBV6-5	TRBJ1-5	.	TRBD1
TGTGCCAGCAGTGAAGAGGGGGGGGGCTACGAGCAGTACTTC	CASSEEGGGYEQYF	TRBV2	TRBJ2-7	.	.
TGTGCCAGTAGTGTCGGGGTAGCCGGAAACACCATATATTTT	CASSVGVAGNTIYF	TRBV19	TRBJ1-3	once	.
TGTGCCTGGAAGGGACAACCTCAAGAGACCCAGTACTTC	CAWKGQPQETQYF	TRBV30	TRBJ2-5	.	.
TGTGCCAGCAGCTTAGTTAGCGGGAGCACAGATACGCAGTATTTT	CASSLVSGSTDTQYF	TRBV7-8	TRBJ2-3	.	TRBD2
TGCGCCAGCAGCCAAGATCTTCAGAATTCACCCCTCCACTTT	CASSQDLQNSPLHF	TRBV4-1	TRBJ1-6	.	.
TGCGCCAGCAGCTTGATGAGGGGACGGGGGGAGACCCAGTACTTC	CASSLMRGRGETQYF	TRBV5-1	TRBJ2-5	.	.
TGTGCCAGCAGCATCGGTGGGACCCAGTACTTC	CASSIGGTQYF	TRBV5-6	TRBJ2-5	.	.
TGTGCCAGCAGCCTCGGGGACAGGGTACGGAAGACTGAAGCTTTCTTT	CASSLGDRVRKTEAFF	TRBV7-8	TRBJ1-1	.	TRBD1
TGTGCCAGCAGTTCAGGACAGGGGGACTATGGCTACACCTTC	CASSSGQGDYGYTF	TRBV27	TRBJ1-2	.	TRBD1
TGTGCCAGCAGTCCAAATCTCGGTCGGTGGACTGAAGCTTTCTTT	CASSPNLGRWTEAFF	TRBV28	TRBJ1-1	once	.
TGTGCCAGCAGGGCCTCCCCTAGACCCACCGGGGAGCTGTTTTTT	CASRASPRPTGELFF	TRBV9	TRBJ2-2	.	.
TGCGCCAGCAGCCAAGAGGCGTTGGACGGAGGAGAGCAGTACTTC	CASSQEALDGGEQYF	TRBV4-3	TRBJ2-7	.	.
TGTGCCAGCAGCTTAGATGGACTAGCGGGAGGGCAGTTCTTC	CASSLDGLAGGQFF	TRBV11-2	TRBJ2-1	.	TRBD2
TGCAGCGTTGCATCGGGTAGACCTAGCACAGATACGCAGTATTTT	CSVASGRPSTDTQYF	TRBV29-1	TRBJ2-3	.	.
TGTGCCAGCAGCTCGATGGGACAGTACTCCTACGAGCAGTACTTC	CASSSMGQYSYEQYF	TRBV5-6	TRBJ2-7	few	TRBD1
TGCAGCGTTGAAGACGCCAGTGAGAACACTGAAGCTTTCTTT	CSVEDASENTEAFF	TRBV29-1	TRBJ1-1	.	.
TGTGCCAGCAGTGTATATTCGCGCGGCAACAGGGAGCTGTTTTTT	CASSVYSRGNRELFF	TRBV28	TRBJ2-2	.	.
TGTGCCAGCAGCTCCCACGGCGGACAGGGGTCTGGAAACACCATATATTTT	CASSSHGGQGSGNTIYF	TRBV7-6	TRBJ1-3	.	TRBD1
TGCGCCAGCAGCTTGGGAGCGGAAGAGACCCAGTACTTC	CASSLGAEETQYF	TRBV5-1	TRBJ2-5	.	.
TGTGCCAGCAGCGTAGAAAATGGCGTTGCGGCGGAGGCTAGCACAGATACGCAGTATTTT	CASSVENGVAAEASTDTQYF	TRBV9	TRBJ2-3	.	.
TGTGCCAGCAGCCTAACGTCAGGGATCTACGAGCAGTACTTC	CASSLTSGIYEQYF	TRBV6-1	TRBJ2-7	.	.
TGTGCCAGCAGCTCCGAGGCTAACTATGGCTACACCTTC	CASSSEANYGYTF	TRBV7-9	TRBJ1-2	.	.
TGTGCCAGCAGCTTAGACTTCGGTGAAGCTTTCTTT	CASSLDFGEAFF	TRBV7-2	TRBJ1-1	few	.